This T cell receptor (beta chain) derives from a study of T cells expressing NK-cell markers (dated by TCRdb to 2020 to 2021). Background for the entire study: Three sorted T-cell subsets (CD3+CD56+NKG2C+, CD3+CD56+NKG2C- and CD3+CD56-NKG2C+) from seven to nine donors had their TCR beta-chain repertoires profiled. Among the eight sequenced donors, only one was HCMV-seronegative, while the other seven were HCMV-seropositive. The study sequenced eight donors, all healthy volunteers chosen at random: three men and five women. Libraries were sequenced as 2 x 150 bp reads on Illumina HiSeq 2000/2500, MiSeq or NextSeq. General study outcomes and caveats: It remained unclear whether the expanded NKG2C-expressing T cell clones were specific for HCMV antigens. Those dominant clonotypes were again the most abundant among CD3+CD56-NKG2C+ cells in a few donors, at about 28.3-65%. In five to seven donors, the dominant CD3+CD56+NKG2C+ clonotypes were found to rank among the top 10 CD8+ clonotypes and to make up roughly 1.0-8% of CD8+ T cells.

HCMV serostatus was determined by detecting HCMV-specific IgG in serum with a commercial ELISA kit. Peripheral blood mononuclear cells were isolated from blood by Ficoll density gradient centrifugation. Counted from cysteine to phenylalanine, this CDR3 has 16 amino acids. Only the protein is available. In the germline V gene, CDR1 corresponds to SGHVS and CDR2 to FQNEAQ. TCRdb names Illumina HiSeq 2000 as the instrument used. 5'RACE template switching, by which a universal primer site and unique molecular identifiers were added, was used to make TCR beta cDNA libraries. cDNA synthesis was primed from the TCR beta constant segment, followed by two successive PCR amplification steps. In the authors' own workflow: MIGEC was used to demultiplex reads and group the reads by UMI, and MiTCR was used to assemble and quantify clonotypes. To remove erroneous sequences, TCR cDNA sequences were retained only when supported by two or more reads. The tcR package was used for downstream repertoire analysis, with clonotypes matched between fractions based on CDR3 nucleotide sequence plus V segment. VDJmatch was used to annotate antigen specificity against VDJdb, with one amino acid substitution allowed in CDR3. TCRdb reprocessed the raw reads; every CDR3 protein sequence is a single record, and DNA is not supplied. The V and J calls here are based on TCRdb, not the publication. The sample's table lists a count of hundreds of thousands of distinct CDR3 sequences. Approximately 7% of the sample is held by the ten biggest clonotypes.

Comments on this clonotype: Its antigen is still unknown.

This receptor chain uses TRBV7-8 and TRBJ1-1. The TCR sequence derives from a woman between 18 and 75 years old in good health. The sample comprised blood T cells: a sorted CD56 or NKG2C T cell subset, CD4+ or CD8+ T cells, or bulk PBMC T cells (not recorded which). The CDR3: CASSLDIAQRWAEAFF. The CDR3, completed at both ends by the reference TRBV7-8 and TRBJ1-1 genes, gives the full variable domain GAGVSQSPRYKVAKRGQDVALRCDPISGHVSLFWYQQALGQGPEFLTYFQNEAQLDKSGLPSDRFFAERPEGSVSTLKIQRTQQEDSAVYLCASSLDIAQRWAEAFFGQGTRLTVV.